A single sample is the source of the 28 T cell receptor beta chains below, sequenced in a study of type 1 regulatory T cells. TCRdb passed the reads through MiXCR, listing each CDR3 protein once. The sample lists approximately 97,000 distinct CDR3 sequences; roughly 31% were seen once. Sequenced sample: CD4+ T cells, either the whole sample or a sorted fraction (not recorded which). Receptor source: a human donor in good health.

With regard to this clonotype: The junction does not match germline at one end; this may be a read error. V and J are TRBV20-1 and TRBJ2-1, with 7 bases matching TRBD2. The CDR3 is 13 residues long. Germline V CDR1 and CDR2: DFQATT, SNEGSKA (reference sequence). DNA of the CDR3: TGCAGTGCCCGGGACTGGGGGGGTGCTGAGCAGTCCTTC. Encoded protein: CSARDWGGAEQSF.

In its sample, this clonotype was seen a few times. The rearrangement joins TRBV7-9 to TRBJ2-5; D gene uncertain. CDR3 length: 14 residues. Trimming removed 1 base at V and 3 bases at J, with 9 bases between. CDR1 is SEHNR and CDR2 is FQNEAQ in the germline V gene (reference sequence). The CDR3 here is CASSLGRLEETQYF. The DNA of the CDR3 is TGTGCCAGCAGCTTAGGCCGCCTGGAAGAGACCCAGTACTTC.

The CDR3 nucleotides read TGTGCCAGCAGCTTGGATCCTAGCGGGAGGGGGACCGGGGAGCTGTTTTTT. Translation: CASSLDPSGRGTGELFF. The V and J genes are TRBV5-4 and TRBJ2-2; 12 nucleotides match TRBD2. The J segment lost 5 bases and the V segment lost 0 bases, leaving 5 bases of the junction unmatched. Germline V lookup: CDR1 SGHNT, CDR2 YYREEE (reference sequence). CDR3 length: 17 amino acids. Full variable domain (outside the CDR3, taken from reference TRBV5-4 and TRBJ2-2): ETGVTQSPTHLIKTRGQQVTLRCSSQSGHNTVSWYQQALGQGPQFIFQYYREEENGRGNFPPRFSGLQFPNYSSELNVNALELDDSALYLCASSLDPSGRGTGELFFGEGSRLTVL.

In its sample, this clonotype was seen a few times. This chain links TRBV20-1 with TRBJ2-1, with a weak D call TRBD2 (5 bases). Per the germline V gene, CDR1 is DFQATT and CDR2 is SNEGSKA (reference sequence). Trimming took off 6 bases at V and 5 bases at J, with 20 bases between the two ends. CDR3 size: 15 residues. CDR3 protein: CSATPLAGGHNEQFF. The CDR3 nucleotides read TGCAGTGCAACCCCTTTGGCGGGCGGACACAATGAGCAGTTCTTC.

CDR3 region: CASSPPPALVTADTQYF. CDR3 DNA: TGTGCCAGCAGTCCCCCCCCCGCGCTAGTAACAGCAGATACGCAGTATTTT. The gene calls are TRBV28 and TRBJ2-3; D is uncertain. The CDR3 loop spans 17 amino acids. Germline V gives CDR1 MDHEN, CDR2 SYDVKM. Trimming pared 5 bases from V and 4 bases from J, leaving 22 bases between.

This clonotype was recorded a few times. The V gene is TRBV10-3, the J gene TRBJ2-1; either TRBD1 or TRBD2 may fit D (5 bases each). Per the germline V gene, CDR1 is ENHRY and CDR2 is SYGVKD. V shed 0 bases and J shed 5 bases, with 8 bases lying between them. CDR3 size: 14 residues. The CDR3 DNA follows: TGTGCCATCAGTGAGTCGGGACGCAACAATGAGCAGTTCTTC. This translates into CAISESGRNNEQFF.

The chain employs TRBV7-2 and TRBJ2-2; 14 nucleotides line up with TRBD2. CDR1 and CDR2 from the germline V gene are SGHTA and FQGNSA. This CDR3 contains 18 residues. V dropped 4 bases and J dropped 0; count of bases not matched to a gene: 4. The CDR3 protein is CASSSAGLAGANTGELFF. DNA of the CDR3: TGTGCCAGCAGCTCTGCGGGACTAGCGGGAGCGAACACCGGGGAGCTGTTTTTT.

The chain employs TRBV5-1 and TRBJ1-2, with no clear D. Germline V gene data show CDR1 as SGHRS and CDR2 as YFSETQ. Trimming shortened V by 0 bases and J by 5 bases, and 14 bases separated the two germline ends. The length of the CDR3 is 15 residues. CDR3 residues: CASSLALGSGYGYTF. The CDR3 coding sequence is TGCGCCAGCAGCTTGGCCCTCGGTTCTGGGTATGGCTACACCTTC. Drawing the rest from reference TRBV5-1 and TRBJ1-2, the complete variable domain is KAGVTQTPRYLIKTRGQQVTLSCSPISGHRSVSWYQQTPGQGLQFLFEYFSETQRNKGNFPGRFSGRQFSNSRSEMNVSTLELGDSALYLCASSLALGSGYGYTFGSGTRLTVV.

V and J are TRBV28 and TRBJ2-7; D may be TRBD1 or TRBD2 (5 bases each). The CDR3 sequence is 14 residues long. The V end was cut by 8 bases, the J end by 0 bases, with 14 bases between. Germline V gene lookup returns CDR1 MDHEN and CDR2 SYDVKM. The CDR3 loop reads CASGRSGSSYEQYF. As DNA, the CDR3 is TGTGCCAGCGGGCGGTCAGGGAGCTCCTACGAGCAGTACTTC.

This clonotype has at least ten counts. The genes are TRBV5-1 and TRBJ1-2; D not certain. This CDR3 has 15 amino acids. Trimming stripped 0 bases from V and 3 bases from J, with 12 bases between. The V gene's germline CDR1 is SGHRS and CDR2 YFSETQ. CDR3 DNA: TGCGCCAGCAGCTTGGGGACGGAATCCTACTATGGCTACACCTTC. Its translation: CASSLGTESYYGYTF.

The J gene is TRBJ1-3, the V gene TRBV28; D is unresolved. Deletions cut 3 bases from V and 2 bases from J, with 17 bases between. There are 17 residues in the CDR3. CDR1 and CDR2 (germline): MDHEN, SYDVKM. The CDR3 bases are TGTGCCAGCAGTTTTGCTCGGGCAGCAAACCCTGGAAACACCATATATTTT. Amino acids: CASSFARAANPGNTIYF. The variable domain in full, with the rest retrieved from reference TRBV28 and TRBJ1-3, is DVKVTQSSRYLVKRTGEKVFLECVQDMDHENMFWYRQDPGLGLRLIYFSYDVKMKEKGDIPEGYSVSREKKERFSLILESASTNQTSMYLCASSFARAANPGNTIYFGEGSWLTVV.

To note about this clonotype: One base away lies a much larger clone, so this may be a sequencing read error. V and J are TRBV7-9 and TRBJ2-3; D possibly matches TRBD1 or TRBD2 (6 bases each). The CDR3 length is 14 residues. V dropped 5 bases and J dropped 7 bases, with 16 bases sitting between them. The germline V gene encodes CDR1 SEHNR and CDR2 FQNEAQ (reference sequence). Here the CDR3 DNA reads TGTGCCAGCAGCCACGGGGGCCACCGAAATACGCAGTATTTT. It codes for CASSHGGHRNTQYF.

This clonotype appeared a few times. The CDR3 spells CASSYTVGGGPYNEQFF. In DNA form, the CDR3 reads TGTGCCAGCAGTTACACAGTCGGGGGAGGGCCATACAATGAGCAGTTCTTC. The chain combines TRBV6-2 or TRBV6-3 with TRBJ2-1, with 7 bases identical to TRBD2. Trimming removed 2 bases from V and 4 bases from J; junction bases left unmatched: 11. Germline V CDR1 and CDR2: MNHEY, SVGEGT. CDR3 length: 17 residues.

The rearrangement uses TRBV6-6 and TRBJ2-1; 9 positions agree with TRBD2. The J segment lost 6 bases and the V segment lost 0 bases, leaving 6 bases of the junction unmatched. The germline V gene has CDR1 MNHNY and CDR2 SVGAGI (reference sequence). This CDR3 spans 16 amino acids. The CDR3: CASSYSGGRAANEQFF. CDR3 nucleotides: TGTGCCAGCAGTTACTCCGGCGGGAGGGCCGCCAATGAGCAGTTCTTC.

This chain links TRBV28 with TRBJ2-7; D not resolved. Germline V CDR1 and CDR2: MDHEN, SYDVKM. Trimming left V 3 bases short and J 5 bases short, with 5 bases between. The CDR3 totals 11 residues. The CDR3 is CASSLTHEQYF. The DNA of the CDR3 is TGTGCCAGCAGTTTGACCCACGAGCAGTACTTC.

The V call is TRBV29-1, the J call TRBJ2-1, with a possible D match to TRBD2 (6 bases). From germline, CDR1 is SQVTM and CDR2 ANQGSEA. This CDR3 spans 13 amino acids. The V gene lost 2 bases and the J gene lost 7 bases, with 12 bases spanning the gap. The chain's CDR3 is CSVENGGRNEQFF. DNA of the CDR3: TGCAGCGTTGAAAACGGGGGTCGTAATGAGCAGTTCTTC.

V gene TRBV20-1 combines with J gene TRBJ1-5, with 7 positions matching TRBD1. Germline assignment: CDR1 DFQATT and CDR2 SNEGSKA (reference sequence). The CDR3 is 14 amino acids. V lost 4 bases to trimming and J lost 2 bases; unmatched junction nucleotides: 5. The CDR3 DNA reads as TGCAGTGCTATAGACAGGGCTGGCAATCAGCCCCAGCATTTT. Translating gives CSAIDRAGNQPQHF.

This chain joins TRBV11-2 and TRBJ1-6; no reliable D call. V was shortened by 0 bases and J by 10 bases, with 10 bases between the two germline ends. From germline, CDR1 is SGHAT and CDR2 FQNNGV. The length of the CDR3 is 14 residues. The CDR3 is CASSLDFRWSPLHF. The CDR3 DNA sequence: TGTGCCAGCAGCTTAGATTTCCGGTGGTCACCCCTCCACTTT.

The table lists this clonotype with a few counts. The chain carries TRBV5-1 and TRBJ2-7; perhaps TRBD1 as D (6 bases). The germline gives CDR1 SGHRS, CDR2 YFSETQ. The CDR3 totals 13 residues. Deletions cut 1 base from V and 3 bases from J, with 8 bases between. CDR3 coding DNA: TGCGCCAGCAGCTTGTGGACAGACTACGAGCAGTACTTC. As protein: CASSLWTDYEQYF. Full variable domain (outside the CDR3, taken from reference TRBV5-1 and TRBJ2-7): KAGVTQTPRYLIKTRGQQVTLSCSPISGHRSVSWYQQTPGQGLQFLFEYFSETQRNKGNFPGRFSGRQFSNSRSEMNVSTLELGDSALYLCASSLWTDYEQYFGPGTRLTVT.

There are a few counts of this clonotype. This chain links TRBV9 with TRBJ2-6; D could derive from TRBD1 or TRBD2 (5 bases each). V lost 3 bases to trimming and J lost 6 bases, with 16 bases between them. CDR3 size: 16 residues. Germline V gives CDR1 SGDLS, CDR2 YYNGEE. CDR3 nucleotides: TGTGCCAGCAGCGGCCAGCAACGAGGGGAGGCCAACGTCCTGACTTTC. Amino acid sequence: CASSGQQRGEANVLTF.

This clonotype was detected only a few times. The chain carries TRBV29-1 and TRBJ2-1; D is unclear. This CDR3 is 12 amino acids long. V was trimmed by 8 bases and J by 5 bases, leaving 13 bases between them. The V gene's germline CDR1 is SQVTM and CDR2 ANQGSEA. In DNA, the CDR3 is TGCAGCTCAGACCCCGGGCACAATGAGCAGTTCTTC. This encodes CSSDPGHNEQFF.

This clonotype was counted once. A much larger clonotype is one base distant, so this may be a read error. This chain connects TRBV2 to TRBJ2-1; D uncertain. There are 12 residues in the CDR3. CDR1 is SNHLY and CDR2 is FYNNEI in the germline V gene. V lost 3 bases and J 13 bases, leaving 13 bases between the germline ends. Here the CDR3 DNA reads TGTGCCAGCAGTGACCGGCAAGAGACCCAGTTCTTC. Amino acid sequence: CASSDRQETQFF. Looking up the rest from reference TRBV2 and TRBJ2-1 gives the full variable domain: EPEVTQTPSHQVTQMGQEVILRCVPISNHLYFYWYRQILGQKVEFLVSFYNNEISEKSEIFDDQFSVERPDGSNFTLKIRSTKLEDSAMYFCASSDRQETQFFGPGTRLTVL.

This clonotype has more than one count but fewer than ten. The chain combines TRBV18 with TRBJ2-7, with 12 bases aligning to TRBD1. V lost 2 bases, J lost 6 bases, and 5 bases stayed unmatched. This CDR3 comprises 15 residues. The germline V gene has CDR1 KGHSH and CDR2 LQKENI. CDR3 nucleotide sequence: TGTGCCAGCTCACCAATGGGACAGGGGGCGTCCGAGCAGTACTTC. Its translation: CASSPMGQGASEQYF. The whole variable domain, filled in from reference TRBV18 and TRBJ2-7, reads NAGVMQNPRHLVRRRGQEARLRCSPMKGHSHVYWYRQLPEEGLKFMVYLQKENIIDESGMPKERFSAEFPKEGPSILRIQQVVRGDSAAYFCASSPMGQGASEQYFGPGTRLTVT.

The chain has TRBV5-1 and TRBJ2-1; D is undetermined. CDR1 SGHRS and CDR2 YFSETQ come from the germline V gene. The CDR3 contains 14 residues. V was pared by 2 bases and J by 5 bases, with 11 bases between. The CDR3 protein is CASSLERSNNEQFF. For the CDR3, the DNA is TGCGCCAGCAGCTTAGAACGGTCCAACAATGAGCAGTTCTTC.

The J gene is TRBJ2-3, the V gene TRBV9, with D perhaps matching TRBD2 (5 bases). The ends were cut back, 1 base at V and 1 base at J, with 10 bases in the middle. Germline CDR1 and CDR2: SGDLS and YYNGEE. CDR3 length equals 15 residues. The CDR3 region is CASSVFYGGTDTQYF. The DNA for the CDR3 is TGTGCCAGCAGCGTATTCTACGGGGGCACAGATACGCAGTATTTT.

This chain uses TRBV27 with TRBJ1-1, with 11 bases aligning to TRBD1. Germline V gene sequence: CDR1 MNHEY, CDR2 SMNVEV (reference sequence). J lost 6 bases, V lost 5 bases, and 5 bases had no gene match. CDR3 length equals 14 residues. The CDR3 coding sequence is TGTGCCAGCAGTCCCGGACAGGGGGCCTCTGAAGCTTTCTTT. It codes for CASSPGQGASEAFF.

This sequence joins TRBV7-2 and TRBJ2-5; D is unclear. Trimming shortened V by 3 bases and J by 6 bases, and 14 bases separated the two germline ends. The CDR3 is 14 amino acids. The germline V gene encodes CDR1 SGHTA and CDR2 FQGNSA. CDR3 in amino acids: CASSFTASSQTQYF. CDR3 DNA sequence: TGTGCCAGCAGCTTTACTGCGTCGTCGCAGACCCAGTACTTC.

Worth noting for this clonotype: An end of the junction differs from the germline gene, which may be a read error. This chain connects TRBV9 to TRBJ2-1, with D tentatively TRBD2 (6 bases). CDR1 and CDR2 from the germline V gene are SGDLS and YYNGEE. CDR3 length equals 16 residues. CDR3 in DNA: TGTGTCAGCAGCGTAGAGGAGGGAAGCTCCTACAATGAGCAGTTCTTC. This codes for CVSSVEEGSSYNEQFF.